These 23 T cell receptor beta chains were sequenced from one sample in a study of CD8 T cells in ankylosing spondylitis. Via MiXCR, TCRdb re-called the 5' RACE reads, giving one row per CDR3 protein. The sample gives 350,000 or so distinct CDR3 sequences, over 12% of which show up once; about 1% is in the top ten. The sample consisted of blood, either unsorted or a sorted T cell fraction (not recorded which). The receptor set was obtained from a male donor with ankylosing spondylitis or in good health (not recorded which).

Ten or more counts support this clonotype. The V gene is TRBV5-1, the J gene TRBJ2-1, with 8 positions matching TRBD2. CDR1 and CDR2 (germline): SGHRS, YFSETQ. V lost 0 bases to trimming and J lost 2 bases; unmatched junction nucleotides: 7. The CDR3 is 17 residues long. The CDR3 region is CASSLDITSGAYNEQFF. The DNA of the CDR3 is TGCGCCAGCAGCTTGGATATTACTAGCGGCGCCTACAATGAGCAGTTCTTC.

In this sample, this clonotype turned up a few times. The chain carries TRBV29-1 and TRBJ2-3; 11 nucleotides agree with TRBD2. CDR1 and CDR2 from the germline V gene are SQVTM and ANQGSEA. With V trimmed by 5 bases and J by 6 bases, 1 base remained unmatched. This CDR3 contains 12 residues. CDR3 protein: CSVTSGGDTQYF. CDR3 nucleotides: TGCAGCGTTACTAGCGGGGGCGATACGCAGTATTTT.

The chain combines TRBV5-1 with TRBJ2-2, with TRBD1 as a possible D gene (6 bases). The CDR3 extends over 17 amino acids. Germline values: CDR1 SGHRS, CDR2 YFSETQ. The V end was cut by 6 bases, the J end by 1 base, with 19 bases between. CDR3 residues: CASKTDGTTQNTGELFF. CDR3 nucleotide sequence: TGCGCCAGCAAAACCGACGGGACAACCCAGAACACCGGGGAGCTGTTTTTT.

In nucleotides, the CDR3 is TGCAGTGCCCCCGACCCGCCTACGCAGTATTTT. It yields the protein CSAPDPPTQYF. The V and J genes are TRBV20-1 and TRBJ2-3; D is ambiguous. The germline V gene encodes CDR1 DFQATT and CDR2 SNEGSKA (reference sequence). The length of the CDR3 is 11 residues. With 6 bases removed from V and 8 bases from J, the gap between germline ends came to 12 bases.

This clonotype has more than one count but fewer than ten. The V and J genes are TRBV6-1 and TRBJ1-5, with D perhaps TRBD1 (5 bases). V was trimmed by 1 base and J by 4 bases, leaving 11 bases between them. There are 15 residues in the CDR3. CDR1 is MNHNS and CDR2 is SASEGT in the germline V gene. Written as DNA, the CDR3 is TGTGCCAGCAGTGAAGGGGCAGGGATAAATCAGCCCCAGCATTTT. This sequence encodes CASSEGAGINQPQHF.

This clonotype was observed a few times. The CDR3 sequence is CASSPYPLGLRTQETQYF. The CDR3, as DNA: TGTGCCAGCAGCCCTTACCCACTCGGACTCAGAACCCAAGAGACCCAGTACTTC. The chain joins TRBV6-2 or TRBV6-3 to TRBJ2-5, with D perhaps matching TRBD2 (5 bases). The CDR3 extends over 18 amino acids. V lost 6 bases to trimming and J lost 1 base, with 24 bases between them. Per the germline V gene, CDR1 is MNHEY and CDR2 is SVGEGT.

This clonotype was observed a few times. As DNA, the CDR3 is TGTGCCAGCAGCCCCAAAGGTGGGGGCAACTCCTACGAGCAGTACTTC. It is translated as CASSPKGGGNSYEQYF. The rearrangement uses TRBV11-2 and TRBJ2-7, with D perhaps matching TRBD1 (6 bases). The CDR3 is 16 residues long. Trimming shortened V by 5 bases and J by 0 bases, and 17 bases separated the two germline ends. Germline loops: CDR1 SGHAT, CDR2 FQNNGV.

The rearrangement uses TRBV11-2 and TRBJ2-7; D gene ambiguous. This CDR3 is 12 amino acids long. Looked up from germline, CDR1 is SGHAT and CDR2 is FQNNGV. Trimming cost V 4 bases and J 7 bases, with 11 bases left between them. CDR3 coding DNA: TGTGCCAGCAGCTCCACGACGTGGGAGCAGTACTTC. Protein product: CASSSTTWEQYF.

This clonotype occurred a few times. The V and J genes are TRBV5-1 and TRBJ2-7; 13 bases match TRBD2. V lost 4 bases to trimming and J lost 2 bases; unmatched junction nucleotides: 6. Germline CDR1 and CDR2: SGHRS and YFSETQ. This CDR3 region has 16 residues. The CDR3 loop is CASSPLTSGGAYEQYF. CDR3 nucleotide sequence: TGCGCCAGCAGCCCCTTAACTAGCGGGGGGGCCTACGAGCAGTACTTC.

Concerning this clonotype itself: The junction shows a germline mismatch at one end, possibly a read error. J is TRBJ2-5 and V is TRBV2; 8 bases match TRBD2. This CDR3 spans 18 amino acids. Per germline, CDR1 SNHLY and CDR2 FYNNEI. DNA of the CDR3: TGTACCAGCAGTTTAGGGAGGCTCACTAGCGGACCCCAAGAGACCCAGTACTTC. Protein: CTSSLGRLTSGPQETQYF.

This clonotype appeared a few times. The chain joins TRBV5-1 to TRBJ2-7; D is uncertain. The CDR3 runs to 12 residues. The V and J ends lost 0 bases and 9 bases respectively, with 10 bases between them. Germline loops: CDR1 SGHRS, CDR2 YFSETQ. The CDR3 DNA reads as TGCGCCAGCAGCTTGGGAGCTCAGTTGCAGTACTTC. Its translation is CASSLGAQLQYF. The variable domain in full, completed from reference TRBV5-1 and TRBJ2-7, reads KAGVTQTPRYLIKTRGQQVTLSCSPISGHRSVSWYQQTPGQGLQFLFEYFSETQRNKGNFPGRFSGRQFSNSRSEMNVSTLELGDSALYLCASSLGAQLQYFGPGTRLTVT.

The chain joins TRBV19 to TRBJ1-1; 9 bases align to TRBD1. Trimming cost V 4 bases and J 3 bases; bases outside gene matches: 6. Germline CDR1 is LNHDA and CDR2 is SQIVND (reference sequence). The CDR3 runs to 15 residues. The chain's CDR3 is CASSKAGQGYTEAFF. CDR3 in DNA: TGTGCCAGTAGTAAAGCGGGACAGGGATACACTGAAGCTTTCTTT.

V and J are TRBV6-5 and TRBJ2-7; D unclear. The germline gives CDR1 MNHEY, CDR2 SVGAGI. V gave up 4 bases and J gave up 2 bases, with 15 bases separating them. The CDR3 extends over 15 amino acids. The CDR3: CASSSYSDLPYEQYF. The CDR3 DNA reads TGTGCCAGCAGTTCCTACTCCGACCTTCCCTACGAGCAGTACTTC.

The V and J genes are TRBV5-1 and TRBJ2-5; D remains ambiguous. CDR1 is SGHRS and CDR2 is YFSETQ in the germline V gene. The CDR3 totals 11 residues. Trimming took 4 bases from V and 7 from J, leaving 8 bases between them. The CDR3 loop reads CASSLTGTQYF. The CDR3 DNA sequence: TGCGCCAGCAGCCTTACGGGGACCCAGTACTTC.

This clonotype was seen repeatedly, ten times or more. This chain links TRBV29-1 with TRBJ2-3; D remains unclear. The CDR3 runs to 12 residues. V shed 1 base and J shed 5 bases, with 7 bases lying between them. Germline-derived CDR1 and CDR2 are SQVTM and ANQGSEA. The CDR3 reads CSVEVGRDTQYF. In nucleotides, the CDR3 is TGCAGCGTTGAAGTTGGTCGAGATACGCAGTATTTT.

There are a few counts of this clonotype. The chain combines TRBV12-3 or TRBV12-4 with TRBJ1-4, with D tentatively TRBD1 (5 bases). The CDR3 runs to 13 residues. V was clipped by 7 bases and J by 7 bases, with 13 bases between them. The chain's CDR3 is CASTLWGIEKLFF. The CDR3 DNA is TGTGCCAGCACCCTATGGGGCATTGAAAAACTGTTTTTT.

This sequence joins TRBV7-8 and TRBJ2-7; the D is unclear. Germline V gene data show CDR1 as SGHVS and CDR2 as FQNEAQ. V dropped 3 bases and J dropped 6 bases, with 9 bases sitting between them. The CDR3 sequence is 12 residues long. In nucleotides, the CDR3 is TGTGCCAGCAGCTTTTCCGGCGCCGAGCAGTACTTC. Translation gives CASSFSGAEQYF.

V and J are TRBV7-9 and TRBJ2-1; D not certain. Trimming pared 6 bases from V and 3 bases from J, leaving 12 bases between. CDR1 is SEHNR, CDR2 FQNEAQ, per germline (reference sequence). The CDR3 totals 14 residues. The CDR3 is CASRSDGNYNEQFF. In DNA form, the CDR3 reads TGTGCCAGCAGATCGGACGGAAACTACAATGAGCAGTTCTTC.

The chain combines TRBV6-1 with TRBJ2-5; TRBD1 or TRBD2 may be the D gene (6 bases each). The V and J ends lost 1 base and 4 bases respectively, with 10 bases between them. In germline, CDR1 is MNHNS, CDR2 SASEGT. This CDR3 spans 14 amino acids. CDR3 coding DNA: TGTGCCAGCAGTGAAGGACGGGGGCGAGAGACCCAGTACTTC. Protein: CASSEGRGRETQYF.

The chain joins TRBV20-1 to TRBJ2-1; TRBD1 agrees at 8 bases. V dropped 6 bases and J dropped 3; count of bases not matched to a gene: 4. The V gene's germline CDR1 is DFQATT and CDR2 SNEGSKA (reference sequence). The CDR3 totals 13 residues. CDR3 sequence reads: CSADDRGYNEQFF. CDR3 nucleotide sequence: TGCAGTGCCGATGACAGGGGCTACAATGAGCAGTTCTTC.

J is TRBJ2-6 and V is TRBV12-3 or TRBV12-4, with D tentatively TRBD1 (5 bases). V lost 4 bases and J lost 0, with 7 bases in between. This CDR3 contains 15 residues. CDR3 sequence reads: CASSSGSSGANVLTF. The CDR3, as DNA: TGTGCCAGCAGTTCAGGGTCCTCTGGGGCCAACGTCCTGACTTTC.

This clonotype has just a few counts. The chain couples TRBV7-9 to TRBJ1-1; the match to TRBD1 covers 8 bases. The ends lost 5 bases at V and 5 bases at J; junction bases unmatched: 7. Germline V gene data show CDR1 as SEHNR and CDR2 as FQNEAQ (reference sequence). The CDR3 length is 14 residues. In DNA, the CDR3 is TGTGCCAGCAGCCTGGGACAGGTGGGAACTGAAGCTTTCTTT. It is translated as CASSLGQVGTEAFF.

The rearrangement links TRBV10-1 to TRBJ2-3, with 8 bases that match TRBD2. The length of the CDR3 is 18 residues. The germline V gene has CDR1 WNHNN and CDR2 SYGVQD (reference sequence). The trim removed 2 bases at V and 1 base at J, leaving 11 bases unmatched. The CDR3 loop reads CASSEGPLERGRTDTQYF. CDR3 bases: TGCGCCAGCAGTGAGGGCCCGTTGGAGCGGGGGCGCACAGATACGCAGTATTTT.